The 3 T cell receptor beta chains presented below share a single source sample, sequenced in a study of shared clonotypes between healthy human individuals. Repertoires were generated with immunoSEQ multiplex PCR, while TCRdb's copy carries only in-frame clones and drops some. The sample has under 1,900,000 clones; 98% are singletons. Sample: naive CD4+ T cells sorted from blood. Subset: CD45RA+ positively selected. The receptors originated from a man aged 25 to 40 in good health.

The chain is built from TRBV29-1 and TRBJ2-3; 8 bases agree with TRBD1. The CDR3 runs 14 residues. J lost 5 bases, V lost 0 bases, and 4 bases had no gene match. The germline gives CDR1 SQVTM, CDR2 ANQGSEA. The CDR3 DNA reads as TGCAGCGTTGAAGAACAGGGGGTTCAAGATACGCAGTATTTT. Translated, it gives CSVEEQGVQDTQYF.

The rearrangement links TRBV4-3 to TRBJ2-3; TRBD1 aligns across 8 bases. Germline CDR1 and CDR2: LGHNA and YSLEER. The CDR3 contains 16 residues. J gave up 0 bases and V 1 base, and 3 bases lay outside the gene matches. The DNA of the CDR3 is TGCGCCAGCAGCCAAGCAGGGGGCACCAGCACAGATACGCAGTATTTT. Encoded protein: CASSQAGGTSTDTQYF.

V is TRBV27 and J is TRBJ2-7; 7 nucleotides agree with TRBD2. V dropped 4 bases and J dropped 2; count of bases not matched to a gene: 17. The CDR3 contains 18 residues. Looked up from germline, CDR1 is MNHEY and CDR2 is SMNVEV (reference sequence). CDR3 residues: CASSYGVAASGTPYEQYF. The CDR3 DNA is TGTGCCAGCAGTTACGGGGTGGCGGCTAGCGGCACACCCTACGAGCAGTACTTC.